These T cell receptor beta chains were read from a single sample in a study of blood T cell repertoires in COVID-19. Clones were sequenced by immunoSEQ multiplex PCR, and TCRdb holds only the in-frame ones, with some missing. This table holds approximately 210,000 clones, roughly 76% found once. Sequenced: peripheral blood. These receptors came from a human donor in a cohort sampled during active COVID-19. Both conserved end residues are part of each CDR3. D genes are given only for firm matches. Clone size is stated in some rows and not others, as once, few, many or a class when expanded.

CDR3	DNA	D	V	J	size
CASSQDRERILYNEQFF	TGCGCCAGCAGCCAAGATCGGGAGAGGATACTGTACAATGAGCAGTTCTTC	.	TRBV4-1	TRBJ2-1	.
CASSALLRPGSTDTQYF	TGTGCCAGCAGCGCCCTCCTACGCCCAGGGAGCACAGATACGCAGTATTTT	.	TRBV9	TRBJ2-3	.
CASSAGARLNEQFF	TGTGCCAGCAGTGCAGGGGCCCGATTGAATGAGCAGTTCTTC	.	TRBV28	TRBJ2-1	.
CASSPGTGHNQPQHF	TGTGCCAGTAGTCCCGGGACAGGGCACAATCAGCCCCAGCATTTT	TRBD1	TRBV19	TRBJ1-5	once
CASSLRSVQGDGYTF	TGTGCCAGCAGCTTAAGATCAGTTCAAGGGGATGGCTACACCTTC	.	TRBV7-2	TRBJ1-2	.
CASSDRGNKQYF	TGTGCCAGCTCAGACAGGGGGAATAAGCAGTACTTC	TRBD1	TRBV18	TRBJ2-7	few
CASRPRQGSSYNEQFF	TGTGCCAGCAGACCTCGACAGGGTAGCTCCTACAATGAGCAGTTCTTC	TRBD1	TRBV27	TRBJ2-1	.
CASSEGLAGGLGEQYF	TGCGCCAGCAGCGAAGGACTAGCGGGAGGGTTGGGCGAGCAGTACTTC	TRBD2	TRBV5-1	TRBJ2-7	.
CASRQPNLNTGELFF	TGTGCCAGCAGACAGCCAAACCTTAACACCGGGGAGCTGTTTTTT	.	TRBV19	TRBJ2-2	.
CSGGDRRRAGELFF	TGCAGCGGGGGGGACAGGAGGAGGGCCGGGGAGCTGTTTTTT	TRBD1	TRBV29-1	TRBJ2-2	.